The 6 T cell receptor beta chains below come from one sample, sequenced in a study of blood T cell repertoires in COVID-19. Clones were read by immunoSEQ multiplex PCR, and TCRdb kept only the in-frame ones, dropping some. The sample shows approximately 290,000 clones, around nine tenths of them seen only once. Sequences were obtained from PBMCs or T cells enriched from blood (not recorded which). These receptor sequences come from a woman aged 25 to 39 who had recovered from COVID-19.

The chain uses TRBV6-5 and TRBJ1-2; 7 bases are shared with TRBD1. CDR1 is MNHEY and CDR2 is SVGAGI in the germline V gene. CDR3 length: 14 residues. J was trimmed by 4 bases and V by 3 bases; bases with no gene match: 5. DNA of the CDR3: TGTGCCAGCAGTTATGGAGGGGGCGCCTATGGCTACACCTTC. It specifies CASSYGGGAYGYTF.

This clone was counted once. The chain uses TRBV13 and TRBJ2-1; TRBD2 aligns across 14 bases. V lost 4 bases and J lost 14; bases outside the gene matches: 10. There are 15 residues in the CDR3. Germline CDR1 reads PRHDT; CDR2 reads FYEKMQ (reference sequence). The CDR3 here is CASSSRLAGGLREFF. CDR3 nucleotide sequence: TGTGCCAGCAGCTCTCGACTAGCGGGAGGGCTTCGGGAGTTCTTC.

CDR3 amino acids: CASSLRAGQANTEAFF. Here the CDR3 DNA reads TGTGCCAGCAGCCTCCGGGCAGGGCAGGCGAACACTGAAGCTTTCTTT. The chain uses TRBV9 and TRBJ1-1, with D tentatively TRBD1 (5 bases). Looked up from germline, CDR1 is SGDLS and CDR2 is YYNGEE. Trimming pared 4 bases from V and 1 base from J, leaving 17 bases between. The CDR3 contains 16 residues.

The chain couples TRBV30 to TRBJ1-5; D gene uncertain. Looked up from germline, CDR1 is GTSNPN and CDR2 is SVGIG (reference sequence). With 0 bases removed from V and 4 bases from J, the gap between germline ends came to 7 bases. The CDR3 has 13 amino acids. The CDR3 DNA follows: TGTGCCTGGAGTGTGCAGGTGAATCAGCCCCAGCATTTT. This translates into CAWSVQVNQPQHF.

The chain carries TRBV7-2 and TRBJ1-3, with 8 bases matching TRBD1. Germline trimming cut 5 bases from V and 1 base from J; bases unmatched to any gene: 7. The germline V gene encodes CDR1 SGHTA and CDR2 FQGNSA. The CDR3 is 16 amino acids. The CDR3: CASSPDRDLSGNTIYF. CDR3 nucleotides: TGTGCCAGCAGCCCGGACAGGGACCTTTCTGGAAACACCATATATTTT.

This rearrangement joins TRBV24-1 to TRBJ2-7; a possible D gene is TRBD1 (6 bases). Germline-derived CDR1 and CDR2 are KGHDR and SFDVKD. The CDR3 is made up of 17 amino acids. Deletions cut 1 base from V and 2 bases from J, with 17 bases between. The CDR3 is CATSDFWDIRSTYEQYF. The CDR3 DNA reads TGTGCCACCAGTGATTTTTGGGACATCAGGTCTACCTACGAGCAGTACTTC.